This TCR beta chain derives from a study of radiation and T cells in renal cell carcinoma. Broader study findings: Top tumor clonotypes rose in blood 2 weeks post-radiation, then contracted. No pretreatment tumor biopsies were available for baseline clonotypes.

Germline lookup yields CDR1 MNHNS and CDR2 SASEGT. The CDR3 is 14 amino acids. J gave up 8 bases and V 5 bases, and 9 bases lay outside the gene matches. Time point defined: blood 4 weeks post-SBRT, at nephrectomy. Treatment of the sample: 15 Gy SBRT to primary tumor, nephrectomy 4 weeks later. Nephrectomy followed 15 Gy stereotactic body radiation by 4 weeks. After SBRT, blood was collected at 2 and 4 weeks, plus baseline. Clones were read by immunoSEQ multiplex PCR, and TCRdb kept only the in-frame ones, dropping some. The sample yields fewer than 200,000 clones, less than 90% seen once. As to this clone: The target antigen is unknown.

The sample consisted of blood, taken from a patient whose treatment included radiotherapy and nephrectomy. The chain links TRBV6-1 to TRBJ1-2, with 9 bases lining up with TRBD1. The sequence was obtained from a woman between 50 and 59 years old with renal cell carcinoma. CDR3 sequence reads: CASSSTGGLGGYTF. DNA of the CDR3: TGTGCCAGCAGTTCTACAGGGGGCCTAGGGGGCTACACCTTC.